The 11 T cell receptor beta chains below were found in one sample sequenced in a study of early T cells in non-severe SARS-CoV-2 infection. TCRdb ran MiXCR on the 5' RACE reads and lists one entry per CDR3 protein. Of roughly 56,000 distinct CDR3 sequences listed, roughly 12% are singletons. Sample: whole blood. The receptors were gathered from an adult who was a healthcare worker with PCR-confirmed SARS-CoV-2 infection or an uninfected control (not recorded which).

This clonotype was seen ten or more times. This chain joins TRBV27 and TRBJ1-4; no firm D call. The CDR3 is 17 amino acids. Trimming shortened V by 2 bases and J by 8 bases, and 21 bases separated the two germline ends. The germline CDR1 and CDR2 sequences are MNHEY and SMNVEV (reference sequence). The CDR3 region is CASSLDNSPGLGEKLFF. As DNA, the CDR3 is TGTGCCAGCAGTTTAGACAATTCTCCGGGCCTTGGGGAAAAACTGTTTTTT.

This clonotype was recorded a few times. V is TRBV20-1 and J is TRBJ2-7, with TRBD1 matching over 11 bases. Unmatched junction bases numbered 6, after V lost 1 base and J lost 4 bases. CDR1 is DFQATT and CDR2 is SNEGSKA in the germline V gene (reference sequence). The CDR3 is made up of 15 amino acids. CDR3 sequence: CSARGSDRGQYEQYF. The CDR3 DNA follows: TGCAGTGCTAGAGGGTCGGACAGGGGGCAATACGAGCAGTACTTC.

This clonotype was observed many times. The V and J genes are TRBV7-9 and TRBJ1-5; D is uncertain. The V end lost 5 bases, the J end lost 4 bases, and 33 bases lay between the germline ends. The CDR3 runs 21 residues. The V gene's germline CDR1 is SEHNR and CDR2 FQNEAQ (reference sequence). CDR3 sequence: CASSPIPHTAWVEVVNQPQHF. In DNA, the CDR3 is TGTGCCAGCAGCCCAATCCCCCACACAGCGTGGGTTGAAGTCGTAAATCAGCCCCAGCATTTT.

This clonotype was detected many times. The J gene is TRBJ1-4, the V gene TRBV6-1, with D possibly being TRBD1 (5 bases). Trimming removed 6 bases at V and 4 bases at J, with 15 bases between. From germline, CDR1 is MNHNS and CDR2 SASEGT. The CDR3 sequence is 15 residues long. Written as DNA, the CDR3 is TGTGCCAGCAGAGGGGAGGGTCGGATTAATGAAAAACTGTTTTTT. It translates to CASRGEGRINEKLFF.

This clonotype was detected many times. The chain couples TRBV6-5 to TRBJ2-5, with a weak D call TRBD1 (5 bases). V lost 6 bases and J lost 3, with 11 bases in between. This CDR3 is 13 amino acids long. Germline CDR1 and CDR2: MNHEY and SVGAGI. Here the CDR3 reads CASSIRQKETQYF. The CDR3 nucleotides are TGTGCCAGCAGCATCCGACAGAAAGAGACCCAGTACTTC.

This clonotype was seen at least ten times. The V call is TRBV7-9, the J call TRBJ1-5; possibly TRBD1 for D (5 bases). V lost 5 bases to trimming and J lost 9 bases, with 14 bases between them. The V gene's germline CDR1 is SEHNR and CDR2 FQNEAQ (reference sequence). This CDR3 spans 13 amino acids. The CDR3 bases are TGTGCCAGCAGCGCCCAGGGCCGCGGGCCCCAGCATTTT. Translation gives CASSAQGRGPQHF.

This clonotype was observed a few times. This sequence joins TRBV20-1 and TRBJ2-7; a possible D gene is TRBD1 (6 bases). Germline CDR1 reads DFQATT; CDR2 reads SNEGSKA (reference sequence). The CDR3 length is 11 residues. V was cut by 6 bases and J by 7 bases, with 13 bases left in between. DNA for the CDR3: TGCAGTGCACAGGGCCCTCGGGAGCAGTACTTC. Its protein is CSAQGPREQYF.

This clonotype was recorded once. The chain carries TRBV28 and TRBJ1-2, with D uncertain. V was shortened by 4 bases and J by 0 bases, with 3 bases between the two germline ends. CDR1 and CDR2 (germline): MDHEN, SYDVKM. The CDR3 extends over 12 amino acids. CDR3 residues: CASSSPNYGYTF. The CDR3 DNA follows: TGTGCCAGCAGTTCCCCTAACTATGGCTACACCTTC.

This clonotype was observed many times. J is TRBJ1-2 and V is TRBV12-3 or TRBV12-4, with D tentatively TRBD1 (6 bases). Trimming took 1 base from V and 7 from J, leaving 10 bases between them. The CDR3 extends over 13 amino acids. CDR3 DNA sequence: TGTGCCAGCAGTTTAGTCAGGGGACGTGGCTACACCTTC. It is translated as CASSLVRGRGYTF.

This clonotype was found a few times. The gene calls are TRBV14 and TRBJ1-1; D may be TRBD1 (6 bases). V lost 4 bases and J lost 4, with 16 bases in between. CDR3 length equals 15 residues. CDR1 and CDR2 from the germline V gene are SGHDN and FVKESK. The CDR3 region has the DNA TGTGCCAGCAGCCCGAGGGGGGGCCTTATCACTGAAGCTTTCTTT. It translates to CASSPRGGLITEAFF.

The rearrangement links TRBV7-9 to TRBJ2-7, with a tentative D call TRBD2 (5 bases). The CDR3 length is 13 residues. CDR1 and CDR2 (germline): SEHNR, FQNEAQ (reference sequence). V lost 4 bases and J lost 3, with 10 bases in between. Here the CDR3 DNA reads TGTGCCAGCAGCTCCCTTGAGGGCTACGAGCAGTACTTC. It encodes CASSSLEGYEQYF.